This T cell receptor beta chain was captured in a study of T-cell memory formation after mild COVID-19. Study results and limitations: Clones that contracted from day 15 to 85 were balanced CD4/CD8, while later expanders leaned CD4+.

This CDR3 has 13 residues. Trimming pared 3 bases from V and 6 bases from J, leaving 10 bases between. The germline gives CDR1 KGHSH, CDR2 LQKENI. MiXCR, applied by TCRdb to the 5' RACE reads, yields one record per CDR3 protein. The sample gives 390,000 or so distinct CDR3 sequences, about 17% of which show up once; 20% to 25% is in the top ten. Remarks on this clonotype: Its antigen is not known.

J is TRBJ2-3 and V is TRBV18; D ambiguous. The sample consisted of PBMCs or a T cell subset sorted from them (not recorded which). The source is a man between 18 and 35 years old who had mild COVID-19 (a few samples of this study predate the infection). Cell type and time point are not known. CDR3 nucleotide sequence: TGTGCCAGCTCACCCCCCGAGGCGGATACGCAGTATTTT. Amino acid sequence: CASSPPEADTQYF.